A selection of T cell receptor beta chains follows, all from one sample in a study of T cell responses to AZD1222 COVID-19 vaccine. Some clones are missing from TCRdb's copy, which holds only in-frame ones; the method was immunoSEQ multiplex PCR. Among more than 65,000 clones listed, approximately 85% were seen once. The sample was peripheral blood, taken 28 days after the second AZD1222 dose. Receptors originate from an adult who received the AZD1222 COVID-19 vaccine. CDR3s include the opening cysteine and the closing phenylalanine or tryptophan.

j_gene: TRBJ1-5; v_gene: TRBV28; CDR3aa: CASSLSGKGQPQHF
j_gene: TRBJ2-7; v_gene: TRBV5-1; CDR3aa: CASSFVRDRGYEQYF
j_gene: TRBJ2-3; v_gene: TRBV5-1; CDR3aa: CASGSGRTSTDTQYF
j_gene: TRBJ1-2; v_gene: TRBV9; CDR3aa: CASSSSGYGYTF
j_gene: TRBJ2-5; v_gene: TRBV11-2; CDR3aa: CASSLDQLAGGPSRETQYF
j_gene: TRBJ2-1; v_gene: TRBV5-4; CDR3aa: CASSRPGLGGGEQFF
j_gene: TRBJ2-7; v_gene: TRBV4-1; CDR3aa: CASSPGTGEQYFTRRGEQYF
j_gene: TRBJ1-5; v_gene: TRBV19; CDR3aa: CATNRDRVSYQPQHF
j_gene: TRBJ1-2; v_gene: TRBV7-3; CDR3aa: CASSLAGYYGYTF
j_gene: TRBJ2-3; v_gene: TRBV19; CDR3aa: CASTPGRARSTDTQYF
j_gene: TRBJ1-4; v_gene: TRBV5-1; CDR3aa: CASSTPGGANEKLFF
j_gene: TRBJ2-1; v_gene: TRBV4-1; CDR3aa: CASSQEVDREGLQFF
j_gene: TRBJ1-5; v_gene: TRBV7-3; CDR3aa: CASSLGRGQPQHF
j_gene: TRBJ1-6; v_gene: TRBV28; CDR3aa: CASSFYTIPNSPLHF
j_gene: TRBJ2-2; v_gene: TRBV7-3; CDR3aa: CASSLMSSGSKTGELFF
j_gene: TRBJ1-6; v_gene: TRBV21-1; CDR3aa: CASSLPGLSYNSPLHF
j_gene: TRBJ2-1; v_gene: TRBV7-9; CDR3aa: CASSPRGAGVSYNEQFF
j_gene: TRBJ2-1; v_gene: TRBV6-5; CDR3aa: CASSYLEDRYNEQFF
j_gene: TRBJ1-1; v_gene: TRBV20-1; CDR3aa: CSASTTLNTEAFF
j_gene: TRBJ2-2; v_gene: TRBV19; CDR3aa: CASSITDRNTGELFF
j_gene: TRBJ1-6; v_gene: TRBV19; CDR3aa: CASSSELGWSNSPLHF
j_gene: TRBJ1-3; v_gene: TRBV30; CDR3aa: CAWSVLTVPGNTIYF
j_gene: TRBJ1-2; v_gene: TRBV11-2; CDR3aa: CASSLGGRASGYTF
j_gene: TRBJ1-4; v_gene: TRBV6-1; CDR3aa: CASSDVTHEKLFF
j_gene: TRBJ2-1; v_gene: TRBV9; CDR3aa: CASSVRDISYNEQFF
j_gene: TRBJ2-2; v_gene: TRBV6-2/TRBV6-3; CDR3aa: CASSYRQANTGELFF
j_gene: TRBJ2-2; v_gene: TRBV4-3; CDR3aa: CASSNLSTGELFF
j_gene: TRBJ2-1; v_gene: TRBV25-1; CDR3aa: CASTRKGYNEQFF
j_gene: TRBJ2-1; v_gene: TRBV18; CDR3aa: CASSPQASYNEQFF
j_gene: TRBJ2-7; v_gene: TRBV9; CDR3aa: CASSVGTSGESYEQYF
j_gene: TRBJ1-5; v_gene: TRBV2; CDR3aa: CASSERAQPQHF
j_gene: TRBJ2-1; v_gene: TRBV28; CDR3aa: CASRTSGMYLNEQFF
j_gene: TRBJ1-1; v_gene: TRBV6-5; CDR3aa: CASSYSTGSTEAFF
j_gene: TRBJ1-1; v_gene: TRBV2; CDR3aa: CANPGPANTEAFF
j_gene: TRBJ1-3; v_gene: TRBV28; CDR3aa: CASRRSGQVTSGNTIYF
j_gene: TRBJ2-3; v_gene: TRBV28; CDR3aa: CASSRTITDTQYF
j_gene: TRBJ1-4; v_gene: TRBV28; CDR3aa: CASSLSYREGEKLFF
j_gene: TRBJ2-6; v_gene: TRBV7-6; CDR3aa: CASSSLRGAGANVLTF
j_gene: TRBJ1-4; v_gene: TRBV9; CDR3aa: CASSDRDTLEKLFF
j_gene: TRBJ2-6; v_gene: TRBV24-1; CDR3aa: CATSDRGGAGANVLTF
j_gene: TRBJ2-1; v_gene: TRBV5-1; CDR3aa: CASSASGLAGGNEQFF
j_gene: TRBJ2-3; v_gene: TRBV3-1/TRBV3-2; CDR3aa: CASSQGTENTQYF
j_gene: TRBJ1-3; v_gene: TRBV7-2; CDR3aa: CASSVGWTETGNTIYF
j_gene: TRBJ2-7; v_gene: TRBV11-3; CDR3aa: CASSPTRVSYEQYF
j_gene: TRBJ2-6; v_gene: TRBV7-9; CDR3aa: CASSFSGGANVLTF
j_gene: TRBJ2-7; v_gene: TRBV27; CDR3aa: CASSLKGRGFHEQYF
j_gene: TRBJ2-2; v_gene: TRBV6-5; CDR3aa: CASSYSRGTGELFF
j_gene: TRBJ2-2; v_gene: TRBV20-1; CDR3aa: CSASAPPNTGELFF
j_gene: TRBJ2-7; v_gene: TRBV20-1; CDR3aa: CSASVAGGPGRSYEQYF
j_gene: TRBJ2-1; v_gene: TRBV5-5; CDR3aa: CASNMIGRGHNEQFF
j_gene: TRBJ2-2; v_gene: TRBV5-6; CDR3aa: CASSLPGGASTGELFF
j_gene: TRBJ1-6; v_gene: TRBV5-1; CDR3aa: CASSATNSPLHF
j_gene: TRBJ1-5; v_gene: TRBV28; CDR3aa: CASSLTAYQPQHF